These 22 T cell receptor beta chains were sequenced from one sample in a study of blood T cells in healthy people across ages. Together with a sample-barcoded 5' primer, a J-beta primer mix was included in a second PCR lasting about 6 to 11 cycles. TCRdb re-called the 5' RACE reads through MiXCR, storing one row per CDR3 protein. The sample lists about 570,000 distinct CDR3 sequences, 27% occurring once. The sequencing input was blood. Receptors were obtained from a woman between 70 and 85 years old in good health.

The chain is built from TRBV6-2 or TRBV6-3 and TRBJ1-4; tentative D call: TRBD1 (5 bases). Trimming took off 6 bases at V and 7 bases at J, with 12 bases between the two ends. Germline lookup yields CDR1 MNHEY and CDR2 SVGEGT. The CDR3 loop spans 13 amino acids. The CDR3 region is CASRRLGREKLFF. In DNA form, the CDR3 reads TGTGCCAGCAGACGTTTGGGGCGTGAAAAACTGTTTTTT.

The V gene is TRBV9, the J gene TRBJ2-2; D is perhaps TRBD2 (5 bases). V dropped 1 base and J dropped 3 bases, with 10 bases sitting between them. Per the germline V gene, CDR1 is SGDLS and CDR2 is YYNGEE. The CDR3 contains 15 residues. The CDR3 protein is CASSVNQRDTGELFF. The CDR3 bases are TGTGCCAGCAGCGTAAACCAGAGGGACACCGGGGAGCTGTTTTTT.

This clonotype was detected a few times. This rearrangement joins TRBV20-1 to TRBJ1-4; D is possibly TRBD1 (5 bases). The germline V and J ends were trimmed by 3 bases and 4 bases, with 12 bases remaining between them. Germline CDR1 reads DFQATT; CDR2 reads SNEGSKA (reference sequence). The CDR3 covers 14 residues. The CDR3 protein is CSARMGGGNEKLFF. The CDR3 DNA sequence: TGCAGTGCTAGGATGGGGGGAGGTAATGAAAAACTGTTTTTT.

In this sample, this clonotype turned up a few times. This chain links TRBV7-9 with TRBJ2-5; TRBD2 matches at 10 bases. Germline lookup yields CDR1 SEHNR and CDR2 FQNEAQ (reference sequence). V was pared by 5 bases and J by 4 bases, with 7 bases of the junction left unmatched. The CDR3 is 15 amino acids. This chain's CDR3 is CASSPIAGGPETQYF. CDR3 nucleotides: TGTGCCAGCAGCCCAATAGCGGGGGGCCCAGAGACCCAGTACTTC.

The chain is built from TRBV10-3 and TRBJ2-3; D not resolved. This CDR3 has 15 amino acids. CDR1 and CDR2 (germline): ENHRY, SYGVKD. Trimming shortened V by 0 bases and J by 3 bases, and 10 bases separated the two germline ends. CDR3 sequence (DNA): TGTGCCATCAGTGAGTCTCTCCTAGGAACAGATACGCAGTATTTT. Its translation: CAISESLLGTDTQYF.

The CDR3 DNA reads as TGTGCCAGCAGTGGGACTAGAGCCAAAAACATTCAGTACTTC. Protein: CASSGTRAKNIQYF. The rearrangement uses TRBV2 and TRBJ2-4; 7 bases align to TRBD2. V dropped 4 bases and J dropped 0; count of bases not matched to a gene: 0. The CDR3 has 14 amino acids. Germline CDR1 and CDR2: SNHLY and FYNNEI.

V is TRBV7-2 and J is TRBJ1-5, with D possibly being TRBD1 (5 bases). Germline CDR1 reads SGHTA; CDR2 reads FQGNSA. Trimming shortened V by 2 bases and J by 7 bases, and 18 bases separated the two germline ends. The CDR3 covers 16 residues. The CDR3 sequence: CASSLNRAGSGQPQHF. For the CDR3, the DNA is TGTGCCAGCAGCTTAAATCGTGCAGGGTCGGGACAGCCCCAGCATTTT.

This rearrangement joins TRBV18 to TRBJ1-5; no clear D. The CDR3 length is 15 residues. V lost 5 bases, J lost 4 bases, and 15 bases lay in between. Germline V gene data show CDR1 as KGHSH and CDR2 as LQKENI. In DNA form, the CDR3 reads TGTGCCAGCTCAACTCAACGCGGGGTGAATCAGCCCCAGCATTTT. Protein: CASSTQRGVNQPQHF.

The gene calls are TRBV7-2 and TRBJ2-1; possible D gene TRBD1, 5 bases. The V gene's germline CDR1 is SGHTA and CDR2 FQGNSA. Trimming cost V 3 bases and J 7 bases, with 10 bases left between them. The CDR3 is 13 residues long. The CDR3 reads CASSFFQGNEQFF. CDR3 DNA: TGTGCCAGCAGCTTTTTTCAGGGTAATGAGCAGTTCTTC. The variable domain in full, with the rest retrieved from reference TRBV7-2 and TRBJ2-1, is GAGVSQSPSNKVTEKGKDVELRCDPISGHTALYWYRQSLGQGLEFLIYFQGNSAPDKSGLPSDRFSAERTGGSVSTLTIQRTQQEDSAVYLCASSFFQGNEQFFGPGTRLTVL.

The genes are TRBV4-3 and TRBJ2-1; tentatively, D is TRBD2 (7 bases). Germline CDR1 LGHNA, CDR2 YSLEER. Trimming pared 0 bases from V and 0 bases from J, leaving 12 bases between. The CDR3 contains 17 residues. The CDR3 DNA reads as TGCGCCAGCAGCCAAGATAGGGGGGGACCCTCCTACAATGAGCAGTTCTTC. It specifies CASSQDRGGPSYNEQFF.

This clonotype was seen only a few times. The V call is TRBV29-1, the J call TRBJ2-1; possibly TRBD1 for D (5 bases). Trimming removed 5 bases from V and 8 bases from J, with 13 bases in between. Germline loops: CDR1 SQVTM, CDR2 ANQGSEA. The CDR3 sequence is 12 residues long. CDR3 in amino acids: CSVSQGGDEQFF. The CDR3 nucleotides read TGCAGCGTTAGTCAGGGTGGCGATGAGCAGTTCTTC.

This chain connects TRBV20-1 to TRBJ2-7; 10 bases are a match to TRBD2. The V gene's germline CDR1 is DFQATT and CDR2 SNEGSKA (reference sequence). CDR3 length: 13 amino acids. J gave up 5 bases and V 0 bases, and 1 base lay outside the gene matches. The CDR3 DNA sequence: TGCAGTGCTAGAGATGGGACTAGCGACGAGCAGTACTTC. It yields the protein CSARDGTSDEQYF.

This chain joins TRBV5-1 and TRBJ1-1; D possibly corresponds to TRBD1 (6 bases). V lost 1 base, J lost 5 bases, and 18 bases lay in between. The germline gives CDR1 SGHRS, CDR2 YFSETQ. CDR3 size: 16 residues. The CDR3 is CASSLSGAPRETEAFF. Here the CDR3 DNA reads TGCGCCAGCAGCTTGTCGGGGGCGCCGAGGGAAACTGAAGCTTTCTTT.

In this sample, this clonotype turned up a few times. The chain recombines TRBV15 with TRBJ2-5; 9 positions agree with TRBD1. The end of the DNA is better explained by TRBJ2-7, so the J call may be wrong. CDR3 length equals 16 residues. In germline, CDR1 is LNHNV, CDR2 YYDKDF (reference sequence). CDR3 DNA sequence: TGTGCCACCAGCAGAGCTACCGGGACAGGGTATCACGAGCAGTACTTC. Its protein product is CATSRATGTGYHEQYF.

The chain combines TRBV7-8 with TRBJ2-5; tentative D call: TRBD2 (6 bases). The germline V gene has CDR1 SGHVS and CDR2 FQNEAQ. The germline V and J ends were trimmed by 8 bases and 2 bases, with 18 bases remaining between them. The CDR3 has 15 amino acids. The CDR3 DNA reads TGTGCCAGCGGGAGGATAGGGGACTCTCAAGAGACCCAGTACTTC. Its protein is CASGRIGDSQETQYF.

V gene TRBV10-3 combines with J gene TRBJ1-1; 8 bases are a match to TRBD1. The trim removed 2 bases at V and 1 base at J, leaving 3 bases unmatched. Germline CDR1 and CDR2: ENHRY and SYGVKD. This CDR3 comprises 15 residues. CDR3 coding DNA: TGTGCCATCAGTGAGACCGGACAGGGGAACACTGAAGCTTTCTTT. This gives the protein CAISETGQGNTEAFF.

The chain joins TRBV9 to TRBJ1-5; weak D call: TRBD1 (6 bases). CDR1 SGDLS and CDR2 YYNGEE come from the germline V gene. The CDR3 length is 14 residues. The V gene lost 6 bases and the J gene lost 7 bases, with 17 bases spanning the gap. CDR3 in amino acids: CASNREGGGQPQHF. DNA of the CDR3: TGTGCCAGCAACCGAGAGGGGGGTGGGCAGCCCCAGCATTTT.

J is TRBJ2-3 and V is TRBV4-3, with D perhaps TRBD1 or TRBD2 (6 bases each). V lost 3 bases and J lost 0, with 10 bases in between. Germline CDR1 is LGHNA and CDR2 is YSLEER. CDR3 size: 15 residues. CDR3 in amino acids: CASSQGGVSTDTQYF. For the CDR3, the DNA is TGCGCCAGCAGCCAGGGGGGCGTTAGCACAGATACGCAGTATTTT.

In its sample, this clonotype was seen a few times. The CDR3 loop reads CSARWPGDKGKLFF. The CDR3 region has the DNA TGCAGTGCTAGATGGCCAGGGGACAAGGGAAAACTGTTTTTT. The rearrangement uses TRBV20-1 and TRBJ1-4; tentative D call: TRBD1 (6 bases). Between the trimmed V and J ends, which lost 2 bases and 10 bases, there was a span of 17 bases. The CDR3 is 14 amino acids. Germline loops: CDR1 DFQATT, CDR2 SNEGSKA (reference sequence).

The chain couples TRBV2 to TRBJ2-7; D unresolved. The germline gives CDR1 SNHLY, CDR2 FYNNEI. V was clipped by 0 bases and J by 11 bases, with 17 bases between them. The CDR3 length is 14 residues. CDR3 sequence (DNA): TGTGCCAGCAGTGAAGCGCTTCGAAGGAGTAAGGAGTACTTC. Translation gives CASSEALRRSKEYF.

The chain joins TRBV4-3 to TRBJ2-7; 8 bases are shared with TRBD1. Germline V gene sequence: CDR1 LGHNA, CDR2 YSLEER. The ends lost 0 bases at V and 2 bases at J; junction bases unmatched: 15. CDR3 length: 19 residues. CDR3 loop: CASSQEGGRGRRRPYEQYF. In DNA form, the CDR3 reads TGCGCCAGCAGCCAAGAGGGGGGCAGGGGGCGTAGAAGGCCCTACGAGCAGTACTTC.

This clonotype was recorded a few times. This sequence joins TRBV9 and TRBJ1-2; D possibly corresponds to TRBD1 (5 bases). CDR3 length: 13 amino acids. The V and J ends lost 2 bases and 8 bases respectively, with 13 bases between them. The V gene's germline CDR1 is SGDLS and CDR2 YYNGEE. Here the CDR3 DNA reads TGTGCCAGCAGCGTTACGGAGCAGGGCGGCTACACCTTC. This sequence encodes CASSVTEQGGYTF.